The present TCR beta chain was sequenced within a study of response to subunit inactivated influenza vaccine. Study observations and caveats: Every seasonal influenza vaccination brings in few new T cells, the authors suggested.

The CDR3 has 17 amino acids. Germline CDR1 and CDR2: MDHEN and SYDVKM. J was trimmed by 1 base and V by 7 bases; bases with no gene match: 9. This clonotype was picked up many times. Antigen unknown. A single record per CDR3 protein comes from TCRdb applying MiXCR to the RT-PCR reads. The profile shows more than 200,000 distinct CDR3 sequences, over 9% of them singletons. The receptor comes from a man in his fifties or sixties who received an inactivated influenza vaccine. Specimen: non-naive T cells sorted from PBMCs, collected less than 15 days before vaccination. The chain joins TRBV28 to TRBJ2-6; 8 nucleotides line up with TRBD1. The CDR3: CASNEDRVLSGANVLTF. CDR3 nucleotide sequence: TGTGCCAGCAATGAGGACAGGGTACTTTCTGGGGCCAACGTCCTGACTTTC.